Listed below are T cell receptor beta chains from one sample, sequenced in a study of beta chain features in type 1 diabetes. The method was immunoSEQ multiplex PCR; TCRdb's version includes in-frame clones alone and lacks a portion of them. This table has over 600,000 clones, around 12% appearing once. Sequencing input: naive CD4+ T cells from blood. These receptors all stem from a man in his thirties or forties with type 1 diabetes. Each CDR3 is given with its conserved first and last residue. Each record gives: J gene, V gene, clone size, D gene, CDR3 DNA, CDR3 protein. A D gene is named only where the DNA matches it firmly. For some rows the clone size is stated as once, few or many, or as a class when expanded; others skip it.

>TRBJ2-1|TRBV7-2|few|.
TGTGCCAGCAGCTTAAGTAGGGACAATGAGCAGTTCTTC
CASSLSRDNEQFF
>TRBJ1-4|TRBV18|.|.
TGTGCCAGCTCACCACGGGCGGCGGAAAAACTGTTTTTT
CASSPRAAEKLFF
>TRBJ2-7|TRBV7-9|.|.
TGTGCCAGCAGCCTTATATCCCAGTTCTCGTACGAGCAGTACTTC
CASSLISQFSYEQYF
>TRBJ1-1|TRBV20-1|few|.
TGCAGTGCTAGAGTAGCAGGGTACGCTTTCTTT
CSARVAGYAFF
>TRBJ1-3|TRBV5-6|.|.
TGTGCCAGTCAGACGGTCTCTGGAAACACCATATATTTT
CASQTVSGNTIYF
>TRBJ2-5|TRBV7-7|.|.
TGTGCTAGCAGCTTGTGGGGGCAAGAGACCCAGTACTTC
CASSLWGQETQYF
>TRBJ2-3|TRBV7-3|.|.
TGTGCCAGCAGCCCCCGAGGAAGGGGGTCCACAGATACGCAGTATTTT
CASSPRGRGSTDTQYF
>TRBJ1-5|TRBV7-2|few|.
TGTGCCAGCAGCTTAGTGGAAAATAGCAATCAGCCCCAGCATTTT
CASSLVENSNQPQHF
>TRBJ2-7|TRBV4-3|few|TRBD1
TGCGCCAGCAGCCAAGATTATGGGACAGCCTTCTACGAGCAGTACTTC
CASSQDYGTAFYEQYF
>TRBJ2-4|TRBV5-4|few|TRBD1
TGTGCCAGCAGCTCGAACCGGGACAGGATTGCGAACATTCAGTACTTC
CASSSNRDRIANIQYF
>TRBJ1-1|TRBV10-3|.|.
TGTGCCATCAGTGAAGGGGGAAGCGACACTGAAGCTTTCTTT
CAISEGGSDTEAFF
>TRBJ2-7|TRBV7-9|.|.
TGTGCCAGCAGCTTAAGGGACGAGCAGTACTTC
CASSLRDEQYF
>TRBJ2-3|TRBV7-2|.|.
TGTGCCAGCAGCTTAGTTCGGGGGATCACAGATACGCAGTATTTT
CASSLVRGITDTQYF